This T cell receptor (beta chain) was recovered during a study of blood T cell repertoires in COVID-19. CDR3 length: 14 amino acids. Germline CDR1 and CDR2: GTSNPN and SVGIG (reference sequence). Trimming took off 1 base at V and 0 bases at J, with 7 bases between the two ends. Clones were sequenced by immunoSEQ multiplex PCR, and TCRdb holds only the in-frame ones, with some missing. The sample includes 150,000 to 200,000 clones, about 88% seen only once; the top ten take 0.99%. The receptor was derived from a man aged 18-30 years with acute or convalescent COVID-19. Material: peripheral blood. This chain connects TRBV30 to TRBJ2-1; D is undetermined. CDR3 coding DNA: TGTGCCTGGAGTGGATCGAGCTCCTACAATGAGCAGTTCTTC. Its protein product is CAWSGSSSYNEQFF. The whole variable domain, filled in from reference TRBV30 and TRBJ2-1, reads SQTIHQWPATLVQPVGSPLSLECTVEGTSNPNLYWYRQAAGRGLQLLFYSVGIGQISSEVPQNLSASRPQDRQFILSSKKLLLSDSGFYLCAWSGSSSYNEQFFGPGTRLTVL.